This TCR beta chain stems from a study of radiation and T cells in renal cell carcinoma. Study-level points and caveats: From baseline, blood top tumor clonotypes peaked at 2 weeks post-radiation.

Germline CDR1 and CDR2: MNHEY and SMNVEV (reference sequence). This CDR3 has 13 residues. Method: immunoSEQ multiplex PCR; TCRdb's copy keeps in-frame clones and lacks some. This table has around 100,000 clones, 65% to 90% appearing once. This clone showed up just once. Its antigen is not known. Relative to the germline gene, one junction end is altered; a read error may explain this. The time point denotes: blood 4 weeks post-SBRT, at nephrectomy. Treatment described: 15 Gy SBRT to primary tumor, nephrectomy 4 weeks later. The sequencing used blood, collected from a patient whose treatment included radiotherapy and nephrectomy. This sequence joins TRBV27 and TRBJ2-3, with unresolved D. The sequence came from a man aged 55 to 70 with renal cell carcinoma. CDR3 sequence: CAISPGFGDTQYF. CDR3 nucleotides: TGTGCCATCAGTCCAGGTTTTGGAGATACGCAGTATTTT.